This T cell receptor beta chain was obtained from a study of T cell repertoires in cytomegalovirus infection. Study-wide background: Through public TCR beta signatures, both CMV infection and matching HLA type were indicated.

The CDR3 length is 13 residues. Germline V gene sequence: CDR1 PRHDT, CDR2 FYEKMQ (reference sequence). The ends lost 5 bases at V and 5 bases at J; junction bases unmatched: 3. TCRdb re-called the reads with MiXCR, one entry per CDR3 protein. The sample shows 680,000 or so distinct CDR3 sequences, roughly 35% of them seen only once. For this clonotype: This could be a read error, since a much larger clone is one nucleotide away.

This chain uses TRBV13 with TRBJ2-5; TRBD1 matches 9 bases. Sequenced input: PBMCs. The clonotype comes from a human donor in good health (CMV status not recorded). Some clones in this sample may be carry-over from other donors' samples. This CDR3 reads CASSIGTGETQYF. DNA of the CDR3: TGTGCCAGCAGCATCGGGACAGGGGAGACCCAGTACTTC. Looking up the rest from reference TRBV13 and TRBJ2-5 gives the full variable domain: AAGVIQSPRHLIKEKRETATLKCYPIPRHDTVYWYQQGPGQDPQFLISFYEKMQSDKGSIPDRFSAQQFSDYHSELNMSSLELGDSALYFCASSIGTGETQYFGPGTRLLVL.